This T cell receptor (beta chain) comes out of a study of a mutant IDH1 vaccine in newly diagnosed glioma. Study-level background: Of treated patients, around 60% were men and roughly 38% women, averaging roughly 40 years. Visits V12 and V13 fell at weeks 35 and 47, respectively.

The time point was: week 35, safety follow-up. Vaccination used 300 ug of mutant IDH1 20-mer peptide per dose, with topical imiquimod. Donors harbored newly found WHO grade 3 or 4 IDH1-mutant, ATRX-lost astrocytomas. On this clone itself: Its specificity is not known. A junction end diverges from the germline sequence, so it may reflect a read error.

The CDR3 spans 14 residues. Germline CDR1 MGHRA, CDR2 YSYEKL. Repertoires were generated with immunoSEQ multiplex PCR, while TCRdb's copy carries only in-frame clones and drops some. The sample has about 46,000 clones, roughly 92% seen once. The rearrangement uses TRBV4-1 and TRBJ2-3; the match to TRBD2 covers 10 bases. The origin of this receptor is a man between 50 and 59 years old with glioma. Sequences were derived from PBMCs, sampled from a glioma patient whose treatment included an IDH1 peptide vaccine. The CDR3: CASRQAGGADTQYF. CDR3 nucleotide sequence: TGCGCCAGCAGGCAAGCGGGAGGGGCAGATACGCAGTATTTT.